The T cell receptor beta chain described here comes from a study of blood T cell repertoires in COVID-19. For the study at large: COVID-19 samples collected from the United States, Italy and Spain covered acute and convalescent phases.

Profiling relied on immunoSEQ multiplex PCR, and the TCRdb table lists in-frame clones only, not all of them. The sample has 35,000 to 40,000 clones, roughly 80% seen once. Trimming took 4 bases from V and 8 from J, leaving 24 bases between them. The CDR3 has 16 amino acids. The V gene's germline CDR1 is SGHKS and CDR2 YYEKEE (reference sequence). The chain recombines TRBV5-5 with TRBJ1-1, with D possibly TRBD1 on 6 matching bases. Sequencing was performed on peripheral blood. This clonotype was obtained from a man older than 75 with active or convalescent COVID-19. This CDR3 reads CASSPPQGALLSEAFF. Here the CDR3 DNA reads TGTGCCAGCAGCCCGCCACAGGGCGCTTTGCTCTCGGAAGCTTTCTTT.